The source of this T cell receptor beta chain is a study of T-cell reconstitution after alpha-beta-depleted transplantation in children. A TCRbeta library incorporating unique molecular identifiers was prepared. One entry per CDR3 protein, called by TCRdb with MiXCR from the PCR reads. The sample holds hundreds of thousands of distinct CDR3 sequences, roughly 13% seen once. Study-wide points: Newly produced T cells mostly accounted for T-cell counts and diversity one year post-transplant.

This clonotype was observed at least ten times. As yet, its antigen is unknown. The TCR sequence derives from a girl aged 2-10 years with congenital amegakaryocytic thrombocytopenia, due to receive a stem cell transplant. Sample: PBMCs, taken before TCRalphabeta/CD19-depleted stem cell transplant.

CDR3 in amino acids: CSVEANASQYF. The CDR3 DNA sequence: TGCAGCGTTGAAGCTAATGCCTCACAGTATTTT. This rearrangement joins TRBV29-1 to TRBJ2-3; D is unclear. The CDR3 has 11 residues. Looked up from germline, CDR1 is SQVTM and CDR2 is ANQGSEA. Trimming shortened V by 1 base and J by 12 bases, and 11 bases separated the two germline ends.